The 14 T cell receptor beta chains below come from one sample, sequenced in a study of neoadjuvant anti-PD-1 for oral cavity cancer. The time point denotes: after neoadjuvant nivolumab, at surgical resection. The repertoire was sequenced with immunoSEQ multiplex PCR; TCRdb's copy has only in-frame clones and lacks some. The sample shows thousands of clones, 75% to 85% of them seen only once. The sequenced sample was PBMCs, obtained after nivolumab (anti-PD-1) treatment. The receptors originated from a person between 40 and 85 years old with oral cavity squamous cell carcinoma.

V and J are TRBV11-3 and TRBJ2-1, with 14 bases lining up with TRBD2. CDR1 and CDR2 (germline): SGHNT, YENEEA. CDR3 size: 16 residues. The trim removed 6 bases at V and 6 bases at J, leaving 7 bases unmatched. CDR3 nucleotide sequence: TGTGCCAGCAGTTTCCGAGGGACTAGCGGGGGCAATGAGCAGTTCTTC. Its translation: CASSFRGTSGGNEQFF.

This rearrangement joins TRBV19 to TRBJ2-2; D gene uncertain. Germline loops: CDR1 LNHDA, CDR2 SQIVND (reference sequence). This CDR3 comprises 14 residues. Trimming left V 3 bases short and J 1 base short, with 6 bases between. The CDR3 bases are TGTGCCAGTAGTATTCCAGAGAACACCGGGGAGCTGTTTTTT. Protein sequence: CASSIPENTGELFF.

The chain has TRBV6-1 and TRBJ1-6; unclear D gene. Trimming stripped 8 bases from V and 4 bases from J, with 12 bases between. Germline lookup yields CDR1 MNHNS and CDR2 SASEGT. This CDR3 region has 14 residues. The CDR3 nucleotides read TGTGCCAGCGGACCGGGAATTTATAATTCACCCCTCCACTTT. It is translated as CASGPGIYNSPLHF.

V usage is TRBV19 and J usage is TRBJ2-7; the D gene is possibly TRBD2 (7 bases). CDR3 length equals 15 residues. V lost 7 bases, J lost 2 bases, and 18 bases lay in between. Germline assignment: CDR1 LNHDA and CDR2 SQIVND (reference sequence). CDR3 bases: TGTGCCAGTAAGCCAACGGGGGGCGAAGCCTACGAGCAGTACTTC. Its protein is CASKPTGGEAYEQYF.

This sequence joins TRBV2 and TRBJ1-2; D remains ambiguous. In germline, CDR1 is SNHLY, CDR2 FYNNEI. The CDR3 has 12 amino acids. V was trimmed by 3 bases and J by 6 bases, leaving 8 bases between them. The CDR3 DNA reads TGTGCCAGCAGTGAGACGGAGGATGGCTACACCTTC. Translated, it gives CASSETEDGYTF.

V and J are TRBV29-1 and TRBJ1-3; unclear D gene. Trimming cost V 5 bases and J 0 bases, with 5 bases left between them. The CDR3 is made up of 12 amino acids. Germline V gives CDR1 SQVTM, CDR2 ANQGSEA. This CDR3 reads CSVIISGNTIYF. DNA of the CDR3: TGCAGCGTTATTATCTCTGGAAACACCATATATTTT.

This chain joins TRBV25-1 and TRBJ1-5, with TRBD1 as a possible D gene (5 bases). The germline V gene encodes CDR1 MGHDK and CDR2 SYGVNS. The germline V and J ends were trimmed by 1 base and 5 bases, with 12 bases remaining between them. This CDR3 region has 15 residues. The CDR3 DNA follows: TGTGCCAGCAGTGAATCTGCAGGGTCGTATCAGCCCCAGCATTTT. As protein: CASSESAGSYQPQHF.

V and J are TRBV11-2 and TRBJ2-4, with TRBD1 matching over 12 bases. The CDR3 spans 18 residues. Losses at the gene ends were 5 bases for V and 0 bases for J; bases not matched to a gene: 8. Per germline, CDR1 SGHAT and CDR2 FQNNGV. The CDR3: CASSPPGQGALAKNIQYF. The DNA of the CDR3 is TGTGCCAGCAGCCCGCCGGGACAGGGGGCTCTAGCCAAAAACATTCAGTACTTC. Full variable domain (rest looked up from reference TRBV11-2 and TRBJ2-4): EAGVAQSPRYKIIEKRQSVAFWCNPISGHATLYWYQQILGQGPKLLIQFQNNGVVDDSQLPKDRFSAERLKGVDSTLKIQPAKLEDSAVYLCASSPPGQGALAKNIQYFGAGTRLSVL.

The chain links TRBV7-8 to TRBJ1-4; D not certain. This CDR3 region has 13 residues. CDR1 is SGHVS, CDR2 FQNEAQ, per germline. V was clipped by 8 bases and J by 0 bases, with 7 bases between them. CDR3 nucleotide sequence: TGTGCCAGCGGGCAAGCAACTAATGAAAAACTGTTTTTT. Its protein is CASGQATNEKLFF.

This chain connects TRBV11-2 to TRBJ2-7, with D maybe TRBD2 (6 bases). The germline gives CDR1 SGHAT, CDR2 FQNNGV. Trimming took off 7 bases at V and 0 bases at J, with 7 bases between the two ends. The CDR3 length is 12 residues. The CDR3 region is CASTGVSYEQYF. The CDR3 bases are TGTGCCAGCACGGGGGTCTCCTACGAGCAGTACTTC.

This clone turned up a few times. The CDR3 reads CASTAETPNYGYTF. In DNA, the CDR3 is TGTGCCAGCACGGCCGAGACCCCTAACTATGGCTACACCTTC. The V and J genes are TRBV2 and TRBJ1-2, with D unclear. CDR3 length: 14 amino acids. Germline V CDR1 and CDR2: SNHLY, FYNNEI. The germline V and J ends were trimmed by 7 bases and 0 bases, with 12 bases remaining between them.

This clone was picked up one time. The V call is TRBV5-4, the J call TRBJ2-7; D is uncertain. Between the trimmed V and J ends, which lost 0 bases and 3 bases, there was a span of 1 base. The CDR3 runs to 11 residues. Germline V gives CDR1 SGHNT, CDR2 YYREEE (reference sequence). CDR3: CASSLDYEQYF. The CDR3 nucleotides are TGTGCCAGCAGCTTGGACTACGAGCAGTACTTC.

This chain connects TRBV5-4 to TRBJ2-1; D possibly corresponds to TRBD2 (6 bases). Looked up from germline, CDR1 is SGHNT and CDR2 is YYREEE (reference sequence). The CDR3 loop spans 15 amino acids. The ends were cut back, 4 bases at V and 0 bases at J, with 11 bases in the middle. CDR3 DNA sequence: TGTGCCAGCAGCACGACTAGGAGCTCCTACAATGAGCAGTTCTTC. As protein: CASSTTRSSYNEQFF.

The genes are TRBV29-1 and TRBJ2-7; D is unresolved. Germline-derived CDR1 and CDR2 are SQVTM and ANQGSEA. The CDR3 sequence is 13 residues long. V lost 1 base to trimming and J lost 5 bases, with 12 bases between them. The chain's CDR3 is CSVEVGDTHEQYF. In nucleotides, the CDR3 is TGCAGCGTTGAAGTGGGTGACACCCACGAGCAGTACTTC.